This T cell receptor beta chain was profiled in a study of T cell changes during pregnancy in multiple sclerosis. Profiling relied on immunoSEQ multiplex PCR, and the TCRdb table lists in-frame clones only, not all of them. The table shows about 51,000 clones, with 94% occurring only once. Germline-derived CDR1 and CDR2 are SEHNR and FQNEAQ (reference sequence). This CDR3 is built from 16 residues. V lost 2 bases to trimming and J lost 3 bases; unmatched junction nucleotides: 4. The chain links TRBV7-9 to TRBJ2-1; 10 nucleotides line up with TRBD2. This receptor was taken from a female donor with multiple sclerosis, enrolled in a pregnancy study. Sequencing used CD4+ T cells from peripheral blood mononuclear cells, obtained in the second trimester of pregnancy. The CDR3 nucleotides read TGTGCCAGCAGCTTAAGGCCTAGCGGGGGCTACAATGAGCAGTTCTTC. Its translation is CASSLRPSGGYNEQFF.